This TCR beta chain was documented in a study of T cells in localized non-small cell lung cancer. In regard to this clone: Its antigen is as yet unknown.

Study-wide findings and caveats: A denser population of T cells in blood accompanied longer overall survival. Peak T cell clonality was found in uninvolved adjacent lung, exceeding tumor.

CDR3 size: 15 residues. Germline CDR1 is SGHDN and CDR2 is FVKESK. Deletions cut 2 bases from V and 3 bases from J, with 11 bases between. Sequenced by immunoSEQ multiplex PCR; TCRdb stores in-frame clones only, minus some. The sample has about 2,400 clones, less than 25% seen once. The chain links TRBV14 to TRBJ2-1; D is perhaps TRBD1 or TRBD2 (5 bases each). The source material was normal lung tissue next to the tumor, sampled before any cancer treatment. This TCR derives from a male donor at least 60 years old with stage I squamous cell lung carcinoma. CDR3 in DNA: TGTGCCAGCAGCCAATACGGGGACCACTACAATGAGCAGTTCTTC. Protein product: CASSQYGDHYNEQFF.